This entry concerns a single T cell receptor (beta chain). Its antigen is as yet unknown. There are 14 residues in the CDR3. Per germline, CDR1 SGHAT and CDR2 FQNNGV. The ends were cut back, 1 base at V and 6 bases at J, with 12 bases in the middle. The sample originates from a study of graft-versus-host responses after intestinal transplantation. TCRdb keeps only in-frame clones here, not all; method: immunoSEQ multiplex PCR. There are 75,000 to 95,000 clones in the sample; around 93% occur only once, and 1.5% to 2.5% lies in the top ten. Overall study results and limits: GvH clone levels peaked in circulation, and this peak was associated with early post-transplant HvG declines. Recipient marrow contained GvH clones, some of which appeared first in ileum or blood.

This clonotype was sampled from a human donor who received an intestinal transplant. V and J are TRBV11-2 and TRBJ1-1; a possible D gene is TRBD1 (5 bases). The sequenced sample was unstimulated CD8+ T cells sorted from spleen or lymph node cells, obtained before intestinal transplant. The CDR3 here is CASSLAGPRAEAFF. The CDR3 DNA reads TGTGCCAGCAGCTTAGCTGGCCCCAGGGCTGAAGCTTTCTTT.